This T cell receptor (beta chain) derives from a study of blood T cells in healthy people across ages. Regarding the study as a whole: TCR beta diversity correlated strongly with naive T cell percentage. Per-million-T-cell TCR beta diversity fell roughly linearly with age. When set beside aged donors, long-lived donors presented more naive CD4+ cells and higher diversity.

Staff drew roughly 10 milliliters of peripheral blood from each donor. This CDR3 has 13 residues. The V gene lost 4 bases and the J gene lost 0 bases, with 4 bases spanning the gap. Germline CDR1 and CDR2: SGHTA and FQGNSA. This clonotype appeared a few times. Antigen unknown. Sample-barcoded 5' priming and a J-beta primer mix drove a second PCR of about 6 to 12 cycles. TCRdb re-analysed the 5' RACE reads in MiXCR, keeping a single row per CDR3 protein. This table has over 550,000 distinct CDR3 sequences, approximately 30% appearing once. The chain joins TRBV7-2 to TRBJ1-3, with D uncertain. This sequence originates from an elderly woman in good health. Sample: blood. The CDR3 here is CASSSTSGNTIYF. Written as DNA, the CDR3 is TGTGCCAGCAGCTCCACCTCTGGAAACACCATATATTTT. Based on the CDR3 plus reference TRBV7-2 and TRBJ1-3, the full variable domain is GAGVSQSPSNKVTEKGKDVELRCDPISGHTALYWYRQSLGQGLEFLIYFQGNSAPDKSGLPSDRFSAERTGGSVSTLTIQRTQQEDSAVYLCASSSTSGNTIYFGEGSWLTVV.